This TCR beta chain derives from a study of breast tumors, draining lymph nodes, adjacent tissues. Findings and limits, study-wide: Compared with basal-like, luminal-like tumors shared significantly more repertoire with nontumor tissue. The data were judged consistent with most tumor T cells coming from lymph node and expanding in tumor. The lymph node origin of tumor T cells was framed as consistent with a hypothesis, not demonstrated. Compared with lymph nodes, tumors were less diverse; compared with nontumor tissue, more.

With respect to this clonotype: The antigen remains undetermined. A much larger clone sits a single nucleotide away, making a read error possible. In this CDR3 the conserved last residue, phenylalanine or tryptophan, is missing, so a read error is likely.

The CDR3 spans 13 residues. V lost 1 base, J lost 1 base, and 5 bases lay in between. Germline V CDR1 and CDR2: SGHRS, YFSETQ. The lymph nodes were axillary draining lymph nodes from breast cancer patients. Each CDR3 protein gets one entry after TCRdb re-called the multiplex PCR reads with MiXCR. The sample lists more than 85,000 distinct CDR3 sequences, 21% occurring once. The sample was axillary lymph node tissue. The V and J genes are TRBV5-1 and TRBJ2-5; D not resolved. The source of this sequence is a female donor with breast cancer. Some clones in this sample may be carry-over from other donors' samples. In DNA form, the CDR3 reads TGCGCCAGCAGCTTGACTATCCAAGAGACCCAGTACCTC. It codes for CASSLTIQETQYL.